The clone carrying this T cell receptor beta chain was detected ten times or more. CDR1 is MGHRA, CDR2 YSYEKL, per germline. With V trimmed by 3 bases and J by 7 bases, 12 bases remained unmatched. This CDR3 is built from 17 residues. MiXCR, run by TCRdb on the PCR reads, gives a single entry per CDR3 protein. The sample yields 65,000 to 70,000 distinct CDR3 sequences, around a sixth seen once. This entry belongs to a study of molecular identifiers for immune sequencing clone quantification. The chain combines TRBV4-1 with TRBJ1-4; 9 bases fit TRBD1. What was sequenced was naive CD8+ T cells from blood, with Jurkat cell RNA spiked in. Subset here: FACS-sorted CD8+CD4-CCR7+CD45RA+ naive T cells. The TCR originated in a human donor in good health. Some libraries in this study had Jurkat cell RNA spiked in. The DNA for the CDR3 is TGCGCCAGCAGCCACTCCGAGAACAGGGGGCGAGGTGAAAAACTGTTTTTT. Amino acids: CASSHSENRGRGEKLFF.